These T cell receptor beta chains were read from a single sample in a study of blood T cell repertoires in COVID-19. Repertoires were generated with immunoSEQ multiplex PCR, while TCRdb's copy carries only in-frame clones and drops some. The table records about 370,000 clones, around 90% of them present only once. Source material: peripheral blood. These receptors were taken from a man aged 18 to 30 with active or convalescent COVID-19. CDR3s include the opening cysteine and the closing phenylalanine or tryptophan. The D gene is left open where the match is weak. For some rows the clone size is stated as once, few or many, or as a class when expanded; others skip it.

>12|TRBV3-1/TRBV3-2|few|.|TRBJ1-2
CASSQTDSGYTF
TGTGCCAGCAGCCAAACCGACAGTGGCTACACCTTC
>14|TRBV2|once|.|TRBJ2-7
CASSELFVSYEQYF
TGTGCCAGCAGTGAACTCTTCGTTTCCTACGAGCAGTACTTC
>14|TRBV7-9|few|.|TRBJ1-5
CASSLGQWDQPQHF
TGTGCCAGCAGCTTAGGACAGTGGGATCAGCCCCAGCATTTT
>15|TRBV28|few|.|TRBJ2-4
CASSLGEVSKNIQYF
TGTGCCAGCAGTTTAGGGGAGGTGTCCAAAAACATTCAGTACTTC
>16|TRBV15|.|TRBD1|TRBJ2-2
CATSRERTGSTGELFF
TGTGCCACCAGCAGAGAGAGGACAGGGAGCACCGGGGAGCTGTTTTTT
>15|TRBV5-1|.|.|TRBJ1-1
CASSLDPGLNTEAFF
TGCGCCAGCAGCTTGGATCCTGGGCTGAACACTGAAGCTTTCTTT
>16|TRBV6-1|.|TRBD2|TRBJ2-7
CASSGRILAEVYEQYF
TGTGCCAGCAGTGGGAGGATACTAGCGGAGGTTTACGAGCAGTACTTC
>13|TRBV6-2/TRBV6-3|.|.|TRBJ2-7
CASSYPRGLGQYF
TGTGCCAGCAGTTACCCTCGCGGACTCGGGCAGTACTTC
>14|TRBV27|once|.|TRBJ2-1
CASSLSREYNEQFF
TGTGCCAGCAGTCTTTCTAGGGAGTACAATGAGCAGTTCTTC
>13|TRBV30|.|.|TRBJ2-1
CAWSSDSYNEQFF
TGTGCCTGGAGTAGCGACTCCTACAATGAGCAGTTCTTC
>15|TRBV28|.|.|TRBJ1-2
CASSLTFGQSTDYTF
TGTGCCAGCAGCCTTACGTTCGGACAGTCTACGGACTACACCTTC
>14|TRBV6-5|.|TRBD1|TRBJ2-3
CASTPGQATDTQYF
TGTGCCAGCACCCCGGGACAGGCGACAGATACGCAGTATTTT
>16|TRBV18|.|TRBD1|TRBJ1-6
CASSLPGTGDRSPLHF
TGTGCCAGCTCACTCCCCGGGACAGGGGATCGTTCACCCCTCCACTTT
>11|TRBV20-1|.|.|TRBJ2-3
CSAPFRDTQYF
TGCAGTGCTCCTTTCCGGGATACGCAGTATTTT